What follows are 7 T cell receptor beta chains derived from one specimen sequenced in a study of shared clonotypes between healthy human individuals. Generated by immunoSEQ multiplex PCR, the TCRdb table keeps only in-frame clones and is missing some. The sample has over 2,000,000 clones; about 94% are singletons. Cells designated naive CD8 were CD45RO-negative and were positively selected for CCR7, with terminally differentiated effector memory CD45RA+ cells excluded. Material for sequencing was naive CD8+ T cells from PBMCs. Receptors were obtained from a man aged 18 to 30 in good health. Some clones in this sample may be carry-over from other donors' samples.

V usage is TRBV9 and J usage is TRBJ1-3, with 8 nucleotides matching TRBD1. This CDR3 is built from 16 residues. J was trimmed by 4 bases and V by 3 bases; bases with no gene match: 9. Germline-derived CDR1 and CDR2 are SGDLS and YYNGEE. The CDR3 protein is CASSALGQERGNTIYF. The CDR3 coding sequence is TGTGCCAGCAGCGCCCTGGGACAGGAGCGGGGAAACACCATATATTTT.

The CDR3: CASSGLAGGSNEQFF. The CDR3 DNA reads TGTGCCAGCAGCGGACTAGCGGGAGGGAGCAATGAGCAGTTCTTC. The chain carries TRBV9 and TRBJ2-1; TRBD2 matches 14 bases. This CDR3 contains 15 residues. Unmatched junction bases numbered 2, after V lost 3 bases and J lost 6 bases. CDR1 is SGDLS, CDR2 YYNGEE, per germline.

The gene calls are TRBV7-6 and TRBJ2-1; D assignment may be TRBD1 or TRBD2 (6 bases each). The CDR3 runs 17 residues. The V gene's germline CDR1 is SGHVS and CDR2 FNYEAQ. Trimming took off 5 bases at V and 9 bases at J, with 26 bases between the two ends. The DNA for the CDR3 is TGTGCCAGCAGCCCCAGTGGTTCGTGGGGGGCATCGGGTGAGCAGTTCTTC. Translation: CASSPSGSWGASGEQFF.

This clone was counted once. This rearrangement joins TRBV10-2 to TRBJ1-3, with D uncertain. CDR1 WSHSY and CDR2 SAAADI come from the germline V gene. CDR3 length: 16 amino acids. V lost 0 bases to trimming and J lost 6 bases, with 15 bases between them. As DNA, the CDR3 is TGCGCCAGCAGTGAGTCTAAGTCTTTTGGGGAAAACACCATATATTTT. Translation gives CASSESKSFGENTIYF.

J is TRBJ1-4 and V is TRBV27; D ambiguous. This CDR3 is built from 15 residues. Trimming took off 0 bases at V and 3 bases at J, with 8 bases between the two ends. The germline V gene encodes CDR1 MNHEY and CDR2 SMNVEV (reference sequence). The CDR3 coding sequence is TGTGCCAGCAGTTTATCTGGTATGGCTAATGAAAAACTGTTTTTT. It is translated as CASSLSGMANEKLFF.

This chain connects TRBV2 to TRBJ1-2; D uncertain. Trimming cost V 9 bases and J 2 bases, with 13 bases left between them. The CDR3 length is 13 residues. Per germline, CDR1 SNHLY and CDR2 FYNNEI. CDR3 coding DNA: TGTGCCAGTAGTAGGACGGAAAACTATGGCTACACCTTC. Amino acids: CASSRTENYGYTF.

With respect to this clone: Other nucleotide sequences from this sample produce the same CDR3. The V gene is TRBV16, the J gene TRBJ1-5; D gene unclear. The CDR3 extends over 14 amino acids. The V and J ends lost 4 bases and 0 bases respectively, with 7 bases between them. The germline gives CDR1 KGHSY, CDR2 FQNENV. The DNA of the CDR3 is TGTGCCAGCAGCCCCGGGTATAGCAATCAGCCCCAGCATTTT. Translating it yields CASSPGYSNQPQHF.